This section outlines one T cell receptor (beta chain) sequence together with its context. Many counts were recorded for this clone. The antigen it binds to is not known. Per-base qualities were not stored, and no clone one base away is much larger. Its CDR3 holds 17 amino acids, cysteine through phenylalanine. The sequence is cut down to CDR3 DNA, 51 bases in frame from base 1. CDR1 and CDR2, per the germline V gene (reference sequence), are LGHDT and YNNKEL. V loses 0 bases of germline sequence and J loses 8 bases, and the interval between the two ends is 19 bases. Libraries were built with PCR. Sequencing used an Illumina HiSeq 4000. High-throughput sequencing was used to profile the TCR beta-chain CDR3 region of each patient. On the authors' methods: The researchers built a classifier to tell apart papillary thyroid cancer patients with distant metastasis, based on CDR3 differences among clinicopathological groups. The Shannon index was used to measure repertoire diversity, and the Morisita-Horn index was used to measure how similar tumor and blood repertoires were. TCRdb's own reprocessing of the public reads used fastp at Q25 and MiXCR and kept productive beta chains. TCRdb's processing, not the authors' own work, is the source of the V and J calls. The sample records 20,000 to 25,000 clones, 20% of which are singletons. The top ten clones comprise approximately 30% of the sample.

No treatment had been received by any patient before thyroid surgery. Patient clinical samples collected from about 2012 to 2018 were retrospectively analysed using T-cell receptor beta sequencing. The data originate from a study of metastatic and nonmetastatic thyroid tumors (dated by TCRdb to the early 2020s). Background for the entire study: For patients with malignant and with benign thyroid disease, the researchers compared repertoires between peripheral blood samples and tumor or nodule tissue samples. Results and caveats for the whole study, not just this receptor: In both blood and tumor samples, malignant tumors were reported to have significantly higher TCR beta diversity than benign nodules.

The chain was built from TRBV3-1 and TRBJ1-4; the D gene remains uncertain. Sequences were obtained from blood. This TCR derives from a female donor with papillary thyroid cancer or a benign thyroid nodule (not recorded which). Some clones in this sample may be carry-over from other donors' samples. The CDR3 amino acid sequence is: CASSQDGGWSGGEKLFF. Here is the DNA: TGTGCCAGCAGCCAAGATGGTGGCTGGTCAGGAGGGGAAAAACTGTTTTTT.